Below, 30 T cell receptor beta chains from the same sample are listed, as sequenced in a study of spatial heterogeneity in lung cancer (dated 2019 in TCRdb). The library was prepared using 5' RACE. Instrument used: NextSeq 500. TCRdb trimmed public reads at Q25 via fastp, called clones via MiXCR and kept in-frame beta chains. Records with the same CDR3 protein are collapsed into one entry carrying the most frequent genes and DNA. The table for this sample lists about 9,200 distinct CDR3 sequences; roughly 22% of them were counted only once. Of the sample, about 41% falls within the top ten clones. This sample's time point label indicates: blood at routine non-recurrence follow-up after resection. The specimen was PBMCs, collected at follow-up. These receptors all stem from a male donor with early-stage non-small cell lung cancer.

J is TRBJ1-2 and V is TRBV27; a possible D gene is TRBD1 (5 bases). There are 12 residues in the CDR3. Trimming stripped 5 bases from V and 7 bases from J, with 11 bases between. Looked up from germline, CDR1 is MNHEY and CDR2 is SMNVEV (reference sequence). The CDR3 DNA is TGTGCCAGCAGTACACCAGGGAGTGGCTACACCTTC. It codes for CASSTPGSGYTF.

V usage is TRBV29-1 and J usage is TRBJ2-3, with 10 bases that match TRBD1. This CDR3 comprises 13 residues. Germline-derived CDR1 and CDR2 are SQVTM and ANQGSEA. Trimming removed 7 bases from V and 4 bases from J; junction bases left unmatched: 5. The CDR3 coding sequence is TGCAGCGCGAGGGACAGGGGCCCAGATACGCAGTATTTT. This gives the protein CSARDRGPDTQYF.

J is TRBJ1-2 and V is TRBV29-1; D unclear. V dropped 7 bases and J dropped 8 bases, with 17 bases sitting between them. Germline loops: CDR1 SQVTM, CDR2 ANQGSEA. This CDR3 is built from 12 residues. The CDR3 DNA reads TGCAGCGCCGGACTTACGGGGAACGGCTACACCTTC. Translating it yields CSAGLTGNGYTF. Complete variable domain (other parts from reference TRBV29-1 and TRBJ1-2): SAVISQKPSRDICQRGTSLTIQCQVDSQVTMMFWYRQQPGQSLTLIATANQGSEATYESGFVIDKFPISRPNLTFSTLTVSNMSPEDSSIYLCSAGLTGNGYTFGSGTRLTVV.

This clonotype has a handful of counts. The V gene is TRBV10-3, the J gene TRBJ1-2, with D possibly TRBD1 on 5 matching bases. CDR3 size: 13 residues. V dropped 5 bases and J dropped 4 bases, with 11 bases sitting between them. Germline assignment: CDR1 ENHRY and CDR2 SYGVKD. CDR3 sequence: CAISRDGFYGYTF. As DNA, the CDR3 is TGTGCCATCAGTAGGGACGGATTCTATGGCTACACCTTC.

This clonotype has more than one count but fewer than ten. The gene calls are TRBV29-1 and TRBJ1-1; D not certain. This CDR3 has 13 residues. Germline lookup yields CDR1 SQVTM and CDR2 ANQGSEA. The V end lost 5 bases, the J end lost 1 base, and 11 bases lay between the germline ends. This CDR3 reads CSVPAEANTEAFF. The CDR3 bases are TGCAGCGTTCCCGCCGAAGCGAACACTGAAGCTTTCTTT.

This clonotype was seen repeatedly, ten times or more. This chain links TRBV6-2 or TRBV6-3 with TRBJ2-7, with D maybe TRBD2 (5 bases). CDR1 MNHEY and CDR2 SVGEGT come from the germline V gene. With 6 bases removed from V and 6 bases from J, the gap between germline ends came to 15 bases. The CDR3 covers 13 residues. CDR3 in amino acids: CASSPRLASEQYF. CDR3 nucleotides: TGTGCCAGCAGCCCTCGCCTAGCCTCCGAGCAGTACTTC.

This clonotype has a count of ten or more. This rearrangement joins TRBV9 to TRBJ2-4; 7 nucleotides agree with TRBD2. CDR1 SGDLS and CDR2 YYNGEE come from the germline V gene. The length of the CDR3 is 13 residues. After removal of 3 bases from V and 4 bases from J, the junction contained 1 base not matched to a gene. The CDR3 DNA sequence: TGTGCCAGCAGCGGAGCGGGAAAAAACATTCAGTACTTC. This translates into CASSGAGKNIQYF.

The table lists this clonotype with many counts. The chain employs TRBV7-2 and TRBJ2-7; possible D gene TRBD2, 7 bases. The V gene's germline CDR1 is SGHTA and CDR2 FQGNSA. The CDR3 totals 14 residues. Trimming took 5 bases from V and 2 from J, leaving 13 bases between them. The CDR3 nucleotides are TGTGCCAGCAGCACCAAGGGGGGGCCCTACGAGCAGTACTTC. Translating gives CASSTKGGPYEQYF.

The table lists this clonotype with many counts. The CDR3 loop reads CSVGTGRGDTQYF. For the CDR3, the DNA is TGCAGCGTCGGGACAGGGCGAGGTGATACGCAGTATTTT. V and J are TRBV29-1 and TRBJ2-3, with 9 bases that match TRBD1. V lost 6 bases, J lost 6 bases, and 7 bases stayed unmatched. Germline-derived CDR1 and CDR2 are SQVTM and ANQGSEA. The CDR3 spans 13 residues.

The chain's CDR3 is CSTKRGATTEAFF. The CDR3 region has the DNA TGCAGTACTAAGAGGGGCGCAACCACTGAAGCTTTCTTT. The chain uses TRBV20-1 and TRBJ1-1; maybe TRBD1 (5 bases). The CDR3 sequence is 13 residues long. The germline CDR1 and CDR2 sequences are DFQATT and SNEGSKA (reference sequence). Trimming removed 8 bases from V and 4 bases from J, with 17 bases in between.

This clonotype was counted ten times or more. The J gene is TRBJ2-7, the V gene TRBV7-2; D gene uncertain. Germline lookup yields CDR1 SGHTA and CDR2 FQGNSA. CDR3 size: 13 residues. The V end lost 2 bases, the J end lost 5 bases, and 10 bases lay between the germline ends. CDR3 residues: CASSLTVRDEQYF. The CDR3 DNA reads as TGTGCCAGCAGCTTAACGGTTAGGGACGAGCAGTACTTC.

The chain couples TRBV27 to TRBJ2-7; possibly TRBD1 or TRBD2 for D (6 bases each). The germline V gene has CDR1 MNHEY and CDR2 SMNVEV (reference sequence). This CDR3 region has 14 residues. V was trimmed by 6 bases and J by 0 bases, leaving 12 bases between them. The CDR3 DNA is TGTGCCAGCAGATTGGAGGGGGGCTCCTACGAGCAGTACTTC. This sequence encodes CASRLEGGSYEQYF.

By share of the sample, this clonotype is medium-sized. The chain's CDR3 is CASSYALTGAGDEKLFF. In DNA, the CDR3 is TGTGCCAGCAGTTACGCCCTGACAGGAGCGGGGGATGAAAAACTGTTTTTT. The chain is built from TRBV6-6 and TRBJ1-4; tentatively, D is TRBD1 (6 bases). Trimming pared 2 bases from V and 6 bases from J, leaving 19 bases between. Germline CDR1 MNHNY, CDR2 SVGAGI (reference sequence). The CDR3 loop spans 17 amino acids.

This clonotype came up many times. This sequence joins TRBV29-1 and TRBJ1-3; 10 bases are a match to TRBD1. This CDR3 is built from 14 residues. CDR1 SQVTM and CDR2 ANQGSEA come from the germline V gene. The junction had 4 bases not matched to a gene; V was cut back by 4 bases and J by 4 bases. CDR3 in amino acids: CSVAGTGDGNTIYF. The CDR3 DNA is TGCAGCGTTGCCGGGACAGGGGACGGAAACACCATATATTTT.

The chain recombines TRBV6-2 or TRBV6-3 with TRBJ2-1, with D maybe TRBD2 (5 bases). The CDR3 runs to 16 residues. CDR1 MNHEY and CDR2 SVGEGT come from the germline V gene. Trimming removed 2 bases from V and 3 bases from J, with 14 bases in between. DNA for the CDR3: TGTGCCAGCAGTTACCCGGGGATAGGGAACTACAATGAGCAGTTCTTC. Protein sequence: CASSYPGIGNYNEQFF.

The chain couples TRBV6-5 to TRBJ2-3; no definite D call. Trimming stripped 6 bases from V and 2 bases from J, with 9 bases between. The CDR3 has 13 amino acids. Germline lookup yields CDR1 MNHEY and CDR2 SVGAGI. The CDR3 here is CASRTDLTDTQYF. The CDR3 DNA reads TGTGCCAGCAGGACGGACCTCACAGATACGCAGTATTTT.

This clonotype was detected ten times or more. The chain is built from TRBV5-4 and TRBJ2-3; D may be TRBD1 or TRBD2 (5 bases each). CDR1 and CDR2 (germline): SGHNT, YYREEE (reference sequence). Trimming cost V 4 bases and J 1 base, with 13 bases left between them. The CDR3 sequence is 15 residues long. The CDR3: CASSGWDGGTDTQYF. As DNA, the CDR3 is TGTGCCAGCAGCGGATGGGACGGCGGCACAGATACGCAGTATTTT.

This clonotype was detected only a few times. The chain employs TRBV5-4 and TRBJ2-3; 14 nucleotides match TRBD2. The CDR3 is 17 amino acids. The junction had 6 bases not matched to a gene; V was cut back by 3 bases and J by 3 bases. Germline V gene sequence: CDR1 SGHNT, CDR2 YYREEE (reference sequence). In DNA, the CDR3 is TGTGCCAGCAGCTCGGGACTAGCGGGAGTGATAACAGATACGCAGTATTTT. This sequence encodes CASSSGLAGVITDTQYF.

This clonotype was observed at least ten times. V gene TRBV6-2 or TRBV6-3 combines with J gene TRBJ1-5; D unclear. Trimming cost V 1 base and J 2 bases, with 9 bases left between them. The CDR3 totals 15 residues. CDR1 and CDR2 from the germline V gene are MNHEY and SVGEGT. The CDR3 is CASSYLEFRNQPQHF. The DNA for the CDR3 is TGTGCCAGCAGTTACTTGGAGTTCCGCAATCAGCCCCAGCATTTT.

The chain carries TRBV20-1 and TRBJ2-1; D is perhaps TRBD1 or TRBD2 (6 bases each). V dropped 6 bases and J dropped 4 bases, with 16 bases sitting between them. There are 14 residues in the CDR3. Germline-derived CDR1 and CDR2 are DFQATT and SNEGSKA (reference sequence). The CDR3 sequence is CSAQRGDRYNEQFF. The CDR3 DNA reads as TGCAGTGCCCAAAGGGGGGACCGATACAATGAGCAGTTCTTC.

Within the sample, this clonotype is medium-sized. The gene calls are TRBV18 and TRBJ1-5; TRBD1 might be the D (5 bases). Trimming removed 3 bases from V and 4 bases from J, with 13 bases in between. CDR1 is KGHSH, CDR2 LQKENI, per germline. The CDR3 has 15 amino acids. The CDR3 loop is CASSPGRQPNQPQHF. CDR3 in DNA: TGTGCCAGCTCACCGGGACGTCAACCGAATCAGCCCCAGCATTTT.

In its sample, this clonotype is medium-sized. The rearrangement uses TRBV12-3 or TRBV12-4 and TRBJ1-1, with D unresolved. V gave up 5 bases and J gave up 3 bases, with 19 bases separating them. There are 16 residues in the CDR3. Here the CDR3 DNA reads TGTGCCAGCAGTACGAACCCGGCAGTGGGCCACACTGAAGCTTTCTTT. Protein: CASSTNPAVGHTEAFF.

Comment on this clonotype: A much larger clone is a single base away; this may be a read error. The gene calls are TRBV5-1 and TRBJ2-3; D possibly matches TRBD1 or TRBD2 (5 bases each). Germline-derived CDR1 and CDR2 are SGHRS and YFSETQ. The CDR3 covers 14 residues. CDR3 sequence (DNA): TGCGCCAGCGGCTTGCCAGAGGGGACAGATACGCAGTATTTT. Protein product: CASGLPEGTDTQYF. Full variable domain (outside the CDR3, taken from reference TRBV5-1 and TRBJ2-3): KAGVTQTPRYLIKTRGQQVTLSCSPISGHRSVSWYQQTPGQGLQFLFEYFSETQRNKGNFPGRFSGRQFSNSRSEMNVSTLELGDSALYLCASGLPEGTDTQYFGPGTRLTVL.

This clonotype occurred a few times. The rearrangement uses TRBV4-1 and TRBJ2-7; D is ambiguous. Germline V gene lookup returns CDR1 MGHRA and CDR2 YSYEKL. The V end lost 1 base, the J end lost 6 bases, and 7 bases lay between the germline ends. CDR3 length equals 12 residues. The CDR3 sequence: CASSQVTREQYF. Written as DNA, the CDR3 is TGCGCCAGCAGCCAAGTCACGCGCGAGCAGTACTTC.

This clonotype is medium-sized within its sample. The V gene is TRBV9, the J gene TRBJ1-1; D unresolved. V lost 4 bases and J 1 base, leaving 14 bases between the germline ends. This CDR3 comprises 15 residues. The germline V gene encodes CDR1 SGDLS and CDR2 YYNGEE. Here the CDR3 reads CASSPRGNGNTEAFF. The CDR3 DNA reads TGTGCCAGCAGCCCGAGAGGGAATGGGAACACTGAAGCTTTCTTT.

This clonotype was seen ten or more times. V and J are TRBV7-9 and TRBJ2-3; D gene uncertain. The length of the CDR3 is 12 residues. Germline-derived CDR1 and CDR2 are SEHNR and FQNEAQ (reference sequence). With 11 bases removed from V and 2 bases from J, the gap between germline ends came to 11 bases. The CDR3 is CALRPSTDTQYF. The CDR3 nucleotides are TGTGCCTTACGACCGTCCACAGATACGCAGTATTTT.

A remark on this clonotype: One end of the junction is discordant with germline, which a read error may explain. The V call is TRBV28, the J call TRBJ1-6, with D possibly being TRBD1 (5 bases). Germline V gene data show CDR1 as MDHEN and CDR2 as SYDVKM. The CDR3 covers 15 residues. CDR3 loop: CAISLVRGMNSPLHF. CDR3 coding DNA: TGTGCCATCAGTTTAGTGAGGGGAATGAATTCACCCCTCCACTTT.

This clonotype was counted only a few times. V usage is TRBV20-1 and J usage is TRBJ1-2, with D hard to call. V dropped 2 bases and J dropped 3 bases, with 13 bases sitting between them. The germline V gene has CDR1 DFQATT and CDR2 SNEGSKA (reference sequence). The CDR3 totals 14 residues. CDR3 region: CSARPDEGYYGYTF. The CDR3 DNA is TGCAGTGCTAGACCGGACGAGGGCTACTATGGCTACACCTTC.

This chain uses TRBV12-3 or TRBV12-4 with TRBJ2-1; D may be TRBD1 or TRBD2 (5 bases each). Between the trimmed V and J ends, which lost 6 bases and 12 bases, there was a span of 18 bases. CDR3 length equals 13 residues. The CDR3 sequence is CASSHFRGEGQFF. The CDR3 DNA follows: TGTGCCAGCAGCCACTTTAGAGGGGAAGGGCAGTTCTTC.

This chain connects TRBV7-2 to TRBJ1-1; D perhaps matches TRBD1 (6 bases). The V end was cut by 6 bases, the J end by 4 bases, with 15 bases between. CDR1 and CDR2 (germline): SGHTA, FQGNSA. There are 14 residues in the CDR3. CDR3 coding DNA: TGTGCCAGCAGTTCACAGGGAAAAGGCACTGAAGCTTTCTTT. Translated, it gives CASSSQGKGTEAFF.